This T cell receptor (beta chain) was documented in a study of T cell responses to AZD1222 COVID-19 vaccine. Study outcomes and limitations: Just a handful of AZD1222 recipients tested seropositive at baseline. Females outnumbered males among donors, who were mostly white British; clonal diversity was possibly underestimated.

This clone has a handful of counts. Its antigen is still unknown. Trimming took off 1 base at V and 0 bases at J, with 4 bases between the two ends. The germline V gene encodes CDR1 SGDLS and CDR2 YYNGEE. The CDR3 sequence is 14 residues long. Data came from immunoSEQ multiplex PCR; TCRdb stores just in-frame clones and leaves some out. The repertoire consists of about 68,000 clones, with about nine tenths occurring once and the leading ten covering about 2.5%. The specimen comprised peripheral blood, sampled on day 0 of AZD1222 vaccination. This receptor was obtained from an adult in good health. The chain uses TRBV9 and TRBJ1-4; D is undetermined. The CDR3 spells CASSVTATNEKLFF. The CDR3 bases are TGTGCCAGCAGCGTAACTGCAACTAATGAAAAACTGTTTTTT.